A selection of T cell receptor beta chains follows, all from one sample in a study of blood T cell repertoires in COVID-19. Sequenced by immunoSEQ multiplex PCR; TCRdb stores in-frame clones only, minus some. The sample lists 80,000 to 100,000 clones, about 78% occurring once. The sample comprised peripheral blood. These receptors originate from a human donor in a cohort sampled during active COVID-19. The CDR3 runs from the conserved cysteine through the conserved F or W. A D gene is named only where the DNA matches it firmly. The size entry is marked missing in some rows and otherwise reads once, few, many or a size class.

TRBV27	TRBD1	TRBJ2-2	.	TGTGCCAGCAGTTTAACACAGGGGGCGCTTGTCCCCGGGGAGCTGTTTTTT	CASSLTQGALVPGELFF
TRBV6-6	.	TRBJ1-1	.	TGTGCCGGACGACGGGGAAAGAACACTGAAGCTTTCTTT	CAGRRGKNTEAFF
TRBV6-5	.	TRBJ1-1	.	TGTGCCAGCACCTCGAGCGGGTGGAACACTGAAGCTTTCTTT	CASTSSGWNTEAFF
TRBV6-6	TRBD1	TRBJ1-4	.	TGTGCCAGCAGTTTACCCCGACAGGGAGAAGAAAAACTGTTTTTT	CASSLPRQGEEKLFF
TRBV11-2	TRBD1	TRBJ1-1	.	TGTGCCAGCACACGAAAGACAGGGGTCCCCGGTGAAGCTTTCTTT	CASTRKTGVPGEAFF
TRBV29-1	TRBD1	TRBJ2-1	.	TGCAGCGTTGAAGATCCCGCACAGGGGACCTACAATGAGCAGTTCTTC	CSVEDPAQGTYNEQFF
TRBV19	.	TRBJ1-5	.	TGTGCCAGCCAATGGGGCACCAACAATCAGCCCCAGCATTTT	CASQWGTNNQPQHF
TRBV7-3	.	TRBJ1-1	.	TGTGCCAGCAGCCCGGAGGGTAACACTGAAGCTTTCTTT	CASSPEGNTEAFF
TRBV19	.	TRBJ1-5	.	TGTGCCAGGAGGAGGCATAGCAATCAGCCCCAGCATTTT	CARRRHSNQPQHF
TRBV7-8	TRBD2	TRBJ2-1	.	TGTGCCAGCAGCCGAGGACTAGCGGGATATGAGCAGTTCTTC	CASSRGLAGYEQFF
TRBV7-6	.	TRBJ2-1	.	TGTGCCAGCAGCCCTCCGTGGGCAGGGAGGAATGAGCAGTTCTTC	CASSPPWAGRNEQFF
TRBV27	TRBD2	TRBJ2-1	.	TGTGCCAGCGGCGGGGGGGCCGGAGTGGATGAGCAGTTCTTC	CASGGGAGVDEQFF
TRBV3-1/TRBV3-2	TRBD2	TRBJ2-1	.	TGTGCCAGCACCTTGGGGACTAGCGGATACAATGAGCAGTTCTTC	CASTLGTSGYNEQFF
TRBV3-1/TRBV3-2	.	TRBJ1-3	.	TGTGCCTCGGGGGGGCAAGGAAACACCATATATTTT	CASGGQGNTIYF
TRBV4-1	.	TRBJ2-6	.	TGCGCCAGCAGCCAAGAGAGTCCTGGGGCCAACGTCCTGACTTTC	CASSQESPGANVLTF
TRBV12-5	.	TRBJ1-1	.	TGTGCTAGTGGTTTGGCACAGGGATCAGGGCGCACTGAAGCTTTCTTT	CASGLAQGSGRTEAFF
TRBV18	TRBD2	TRBJ2-7	.	TGTGCCAGCTCCCCGGGACTAGGGTTAGACGAGCAGTACTTC	CASSPGLGLDEQYF
TRBV5-6	.	TRBJ1-1	.	TGTGCCAGCAGCTTGGGACGGGACACTGAAGCTTTCTTT	CASSLGRDTEAFF
TRBV4-1	TRBD2	TRBJ2-5	medium-sized	TGCGCCAGCAGCCAAGTAGAAAATAGCGGGGGGGCAGAGACCCAGTACTTC	CASSQVENSGGAETQYF
TRBV19	.	TRBJ1-2	.	TGTGCCAGTAGTACCCTGGAGGAGTTTCGGGATGGCTACACCTTC	CASSTLEEFRDGYTF
TRBV15	TRBD1	TRBJ1-2	.	TGTGCCACCAGCAGACTTGGACAGGGGGGTAACTATGGCTACACCTTC	CATSRLGQGGNYGYTF
TRBV7-8	TRBD1	TRBJ2-3	.	TGTGCCAGCAGCCCCCGGGACAGCAGCACAGATACGCAGTATTTT	CASSPRDSSTDTQYF
TRBV3-1/TRBV3-2	.	TRBJ1-5	few	TGTGCCAGCAGCCCAGGGGATAGCAATCAGCCCCAGCATTTT	CASSPGDSNQPQHF
TRBV14	.	TRBJ1-2	.	TGTGCCAGCAGCCAAGATAGGGGAAGGATGACGATAAAGATGAATGGCTACACCTTC	CASSQDRGRMTIKMNGYTF
TRBV5-8	TRBD1	TRBJ1-5	.	TGTGCCAGCAGCACCGTGGGCGGGACAGGTGGACGTCAGCCCCAGCATTTT	CASSTVGGTGGRQPQHF
TRBV2	TRBD1	TRBJ2-7	few	TGTGCCAGTCGTGGAACAGGGGTGGAGTACTTC	CASRGTGVEYF
TRBV6-6	TRBD1	TRBJ2-2	.	TGTGCCAGCAGTTACTCGGGCAGGGGGCGAGCCGGGGAGCTGTTTTTT	CASSYSGRGRAGELFF
TRBV5-8	.	TRBJ2-2	.	TGTGCCAGCAGCTTGGCGGCCGGGGTCTGGACCGGGGAGCTGTTTTTT	CASSLAAGVWTGELFF
TRBV24-1	TRBD2	TRBJ2-3	.	TGTGCCACCCGGACTAGCGGAACAGATACGCAGTATTTT	CATRTSGTDTQYF
TRBV7-9	.	TRBJ1-1	.	TGTGCCAGCAGCTTACTAACAAGGGGAGCTTTCTTT	CASSLLTRGAFF
TRBV12-3/TRBV12-4	.	TRBJ1-6	.	TGTGCCAGCAGTTCCGAGATTTCACCCCTCCACTTT	CASSSEISPLHF
TRBV25-1	.	TRBJ1-1	.	TGTGCCAGCAGTGTCAACAGAGGGATCATAGAAGCTTTCTTT	CASSVNRGIIEAFF
TRBV6-5	.	TRBJ1-2	few	TGTGCCAGCAGTTACTCGGGCTACGGGGGGGAGGATGGCTACACCTTC	CASSYSGYGGEDGYTF
TRBV24-1	.	TRBJ1-2	.	TGTGCCACCGAAATGGGACTGCGGGGCTACACCTTC	CATEMGLRGYTF
TRBV7-2	.	TRBJ2-1	.	TGTGCCAGCAGCTTAGGCTCCAGTGAGGATGAGCAGTTCTTC	CASSLGSSEDEQFF
TRBV6-2/TRBV6-3	.	TRBJ1-1	.	TGTGCCAGCAGTACATTTGGTGGGGAGACTGAAGCTTTCTTT	CASSTFGGETEAFF
TRBV20-1	.	TRBJ1-1	.	TGCAGTGCTAGTCCCGGGGTAGCTTTCTTT	CSASPGVAFF
TRBV25-1	.	TRBJ1-1	.	TGTGCCAGCAGTGAATTACTACATGGACACTCTACAGGGGAAGCTTTCTTT	CASSELLHGHSTGEAFF
TRBV4-3	TRBD1	TRBJ1-2	.	TGCGCCAGCAGCCAAGAGGAGGGACAGGGGAGAGGCTACACCTTC	CASSQEEGQGRGYTF
TRBV27	.	TRBJ2-1	.	TGTGCCAGCAGTTCTTTCATCCACAATGGTGAGCAGTTCTTC	CASSSFIHNGEQFF
TRBV7-9	TRBD2	TRBJ2-7	.	TGTGCCAGCAGCTTATCGGGGGGTGGTGAGCAGTACTTC	CASSLSGGGEQYF
TRBV9	TRBD2	TRBJ2-3	.	TGTGCCAGCAGCTACCGACTAGCGGGTGGGGATACGCAGTATTTT	CASSYRLAGGDTQYF
TRBV5-6	.	TRBJ1-1	.	TGTGCCAGCAGCGCCCGCCCGGGGGGGAACACTGAAGCTTTCTTT	CASSARPGGNTEAFF
TRBV6-1	.	TRBJ1-6	.	TGTGCCAGCAGTGAATTTCGGTTGACAAGTCAAGCCCTCCACTTT	CASSEFRLTSQALHF
TRBV2	.	TRBJ2-5	.	TGTGCCAGCAGTGAAGTGGCCAGGCAAGAGACCCAGTACTTC	CASSEVARQETQYF
TRBV27	.	TRBJ1-3	once	TGTGCCAGCAGTTTATCGGCCAGCGCTGGAAACACCATATATTTT	CASSLSASAGNTIYF
TRBV30	TRBD1	TRBJ2-2	.	TGTGCCTGGAGTGTACTGAGGGTAAACGTCGGACAGGGGTCGAACACCGGGGAGCTGTTTTTT	CAWSVLRVNVGQGSNTGELFF
TRBV30	.	TRBJ2-1	.	TGTGCCTGGAGTGTTATCGGGTGGAATGAGCAGTTCTTC	CAWSVIGWNEQFF
TRBV7-3	TRBD1	TRBJ1-1	.	TGTGCCAGCAGCTCACAGGGGACAGTCCTTAGCGAAGCTTTCTTT	CASSSQGTVLSEAFF
TRBV7-9	.	TRBJ1-2	.	TGTGCCAGCAGCTCCTCTTTAGGCTACACCTTC	CASSSSLGYTF
TRBV29-1	TRBD2	TRBJ2-3	.	TGCAGCGTTGAAAATAGCGGGGGGGGCACAGATACGCAGTATTTT	CSVENSGGGTDTQYF
TRBV15	TRBD2	TRBJ2-3	.	TGTGCCACCAGCAGAGATCTATTAGCGGGGTTAAGCACAGATACGCAGTATTTT	CATSRDLLAGLSTDTQYF
TRBV10-3	.	TRBJ1-1	.	TGTGCCATCAGTGAGTCGGAACAGTACACTGAAGCTTTCTTT	CAISESEQYTEAFF
TRBV7-9	.	TRBJ1-1	few	TGTGCCAGCAGCTTACGTGGGGCCAGCAAGAACACTGAAGCTTTCTTT	CASSLRGASKNTEAFF